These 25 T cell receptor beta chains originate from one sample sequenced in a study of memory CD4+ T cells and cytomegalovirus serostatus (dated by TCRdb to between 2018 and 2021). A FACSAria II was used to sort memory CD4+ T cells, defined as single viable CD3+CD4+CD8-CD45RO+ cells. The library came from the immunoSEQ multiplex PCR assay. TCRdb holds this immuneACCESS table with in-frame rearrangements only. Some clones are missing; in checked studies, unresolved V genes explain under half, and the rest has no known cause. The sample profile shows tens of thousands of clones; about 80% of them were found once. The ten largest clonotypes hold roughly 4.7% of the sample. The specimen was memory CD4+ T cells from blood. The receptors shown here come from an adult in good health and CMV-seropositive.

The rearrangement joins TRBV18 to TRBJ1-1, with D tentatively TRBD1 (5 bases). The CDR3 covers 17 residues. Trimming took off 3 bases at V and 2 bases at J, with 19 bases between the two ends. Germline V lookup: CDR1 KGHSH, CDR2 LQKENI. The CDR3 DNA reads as TGTGCCAGCTCACCTGGGGCAGGAGCCAGTTTTAACACTGAAGCTTTCTTT. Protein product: CASSPGAGASFNTEAFF.

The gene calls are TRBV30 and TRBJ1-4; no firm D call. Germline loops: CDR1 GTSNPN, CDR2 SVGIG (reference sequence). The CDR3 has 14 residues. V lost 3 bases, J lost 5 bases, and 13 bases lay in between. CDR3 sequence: CAWSDVIPNEKLFF. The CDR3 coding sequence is TGTGCCTGGAGCGACGTCATCCCGAATGAAAAACTGTTTTTT.

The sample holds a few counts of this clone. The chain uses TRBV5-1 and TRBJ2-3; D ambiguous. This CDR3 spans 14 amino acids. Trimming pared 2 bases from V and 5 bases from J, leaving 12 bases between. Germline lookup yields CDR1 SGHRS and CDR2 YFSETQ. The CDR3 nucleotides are TGCGCCAGCAGCTTAAGCGCGTTGGTAGATACGCAGTATTTT. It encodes CASSLSALVDTQYF. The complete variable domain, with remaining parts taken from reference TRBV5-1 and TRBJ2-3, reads KAGVTQTPRYLIKTRGQQVTLSCSPISGHRSVSWYQQTPGQGLQFLFEYFSETQRNKGNFPGRFSGRQFSNSRSEMNVSTLELGDSALYLCASSLSALVDTQYFGPGTRLTVL.

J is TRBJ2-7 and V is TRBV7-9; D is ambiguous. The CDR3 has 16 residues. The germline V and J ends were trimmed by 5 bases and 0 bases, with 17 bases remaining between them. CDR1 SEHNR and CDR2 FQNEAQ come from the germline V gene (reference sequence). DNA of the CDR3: TGTGCCAGCAGCCCTAAACGCGGAATAGACTCCTACGAGCAGTACTTC. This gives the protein CASSPKRGIDSYEQYF.

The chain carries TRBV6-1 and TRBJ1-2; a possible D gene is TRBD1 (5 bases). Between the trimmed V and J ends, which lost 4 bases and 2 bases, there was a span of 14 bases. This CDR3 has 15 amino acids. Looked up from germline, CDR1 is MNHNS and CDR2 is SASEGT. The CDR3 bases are TGTGCCAGCAGTGGCAGGGTGACTCAAAACTATGGCTACACCTTC. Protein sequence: CASSGRVTQNYGYTF.

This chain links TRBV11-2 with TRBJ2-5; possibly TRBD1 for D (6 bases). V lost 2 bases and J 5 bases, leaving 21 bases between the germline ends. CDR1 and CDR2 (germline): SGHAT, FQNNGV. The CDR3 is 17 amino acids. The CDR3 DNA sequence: TGTGCCAGCAGCTTAACCCCCTCAGGGGCAAAGAGGGAGACCCAGTACTTC. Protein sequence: CASSLTPSGAKRETQYF.

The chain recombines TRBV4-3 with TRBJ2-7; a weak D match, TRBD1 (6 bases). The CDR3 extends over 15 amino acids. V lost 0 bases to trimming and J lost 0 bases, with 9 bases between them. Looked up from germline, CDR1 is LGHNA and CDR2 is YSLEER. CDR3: CASSQDQGNSYEQYF. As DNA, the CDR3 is TGCGCCAGCAGCCAAGATCAGGGGAACTCCTACGAGCAGTACTTC.

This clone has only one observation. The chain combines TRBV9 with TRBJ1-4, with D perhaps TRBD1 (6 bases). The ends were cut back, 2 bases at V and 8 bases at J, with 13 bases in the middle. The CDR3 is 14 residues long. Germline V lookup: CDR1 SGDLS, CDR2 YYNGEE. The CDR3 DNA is TGTGCCAGCAGCGTTGCGGGGGCGGGAGAAAAACTGTTTTTT. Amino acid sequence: CASSVAGAGEKLFF.

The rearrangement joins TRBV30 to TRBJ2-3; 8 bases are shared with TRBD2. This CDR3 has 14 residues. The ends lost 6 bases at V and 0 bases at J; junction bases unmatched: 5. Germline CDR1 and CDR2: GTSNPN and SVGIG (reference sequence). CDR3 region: CACRGGLSTDTQYF. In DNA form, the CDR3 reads TGTGCCTGCCGCGGGGGGCTTAGCACAGATACGCAGTATTTT.

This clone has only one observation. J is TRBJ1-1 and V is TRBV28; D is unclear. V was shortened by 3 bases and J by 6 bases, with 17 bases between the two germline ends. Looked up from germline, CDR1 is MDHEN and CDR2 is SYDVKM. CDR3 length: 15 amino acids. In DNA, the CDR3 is TGTGCCAGCAGTTTGTTTCGACCCGGAGGCGCTGAAGCTTTCTTT. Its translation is CASSLFRPGGAEAFF.

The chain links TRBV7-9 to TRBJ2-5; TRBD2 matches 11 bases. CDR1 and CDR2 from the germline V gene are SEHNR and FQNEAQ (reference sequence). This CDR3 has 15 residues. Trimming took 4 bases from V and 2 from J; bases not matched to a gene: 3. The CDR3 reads CASSSGLAAQETQYF. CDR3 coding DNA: TGTGCCAGCAGCTCGGGACTAGCGGCGCAAGAGACCCAGTACTTC.

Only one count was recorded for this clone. The CDR3 loop is CASSLRRGGQPQHF. Written as DNA, the CDR3 is TGTGCCAGCAGTTTACGGCGAGGAGGGCAGCCCCAGCATTTT. V is TRBV28 and J is TRBJ1-5; no definite D call. With 2 bases removed from V and 7 bases from J, the gap between germline ends came to 12 bases. Germline loops: CDR1 MDHEN, CDR2 SYDVKM. The CDR3 covers 14 residues.

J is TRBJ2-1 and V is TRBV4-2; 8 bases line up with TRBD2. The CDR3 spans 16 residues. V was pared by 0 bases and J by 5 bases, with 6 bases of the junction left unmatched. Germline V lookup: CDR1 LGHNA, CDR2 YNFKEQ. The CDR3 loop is CASSQDSTLADNEQFF. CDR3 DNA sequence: TGTGCCAGCAGCCAAGATTCCACACTAGCGGACAATGAGCAGTTCTTC.

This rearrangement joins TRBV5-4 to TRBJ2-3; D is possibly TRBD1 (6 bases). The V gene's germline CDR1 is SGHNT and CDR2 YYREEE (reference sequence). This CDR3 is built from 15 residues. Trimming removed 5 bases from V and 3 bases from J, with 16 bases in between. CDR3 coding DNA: TGTGCCAGCAGTTCCCGGGACCAGGGGACAGATACGCAGTATTTT. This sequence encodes CASSSRDQGTDTQYF.

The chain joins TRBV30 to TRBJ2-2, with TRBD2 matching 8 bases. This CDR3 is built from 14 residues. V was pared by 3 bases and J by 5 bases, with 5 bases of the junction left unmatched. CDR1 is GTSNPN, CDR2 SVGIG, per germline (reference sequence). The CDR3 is CAWRRLAQTGELFF. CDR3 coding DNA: TGTGCCTGGAGGCGACTAGCGCAAACCGGGGAGCTGTTTTTT.

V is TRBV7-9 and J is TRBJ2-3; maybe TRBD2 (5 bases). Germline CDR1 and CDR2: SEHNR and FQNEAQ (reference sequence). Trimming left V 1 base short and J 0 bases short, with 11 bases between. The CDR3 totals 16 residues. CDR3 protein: CASSLGSSLSTDTQYF. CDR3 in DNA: TGTGCCAGCAGCTTAGGGTCTAGCCTGAGCACAGATACGCAGTATTTT. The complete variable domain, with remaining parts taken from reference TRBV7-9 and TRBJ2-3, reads DTGVSQNPRHKITKRGQNVTFRCDPISEHNRLYWYRQTLGQGPEFLTYFQNEAQLEKSRLLSDRFSAERPKGSFSTLEIQRTEQGDSAMYLCASSLGSSLSTDTQYFGPGTRLTVL.

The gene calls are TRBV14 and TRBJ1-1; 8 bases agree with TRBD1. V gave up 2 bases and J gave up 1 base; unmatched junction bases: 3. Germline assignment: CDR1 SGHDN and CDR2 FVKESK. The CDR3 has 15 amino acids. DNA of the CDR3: TGTGCCAGCAGCCAATCGACAGGGGCGAACACTGAAGCTTTCTTT. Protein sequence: CASSQSTGANTEAFF.

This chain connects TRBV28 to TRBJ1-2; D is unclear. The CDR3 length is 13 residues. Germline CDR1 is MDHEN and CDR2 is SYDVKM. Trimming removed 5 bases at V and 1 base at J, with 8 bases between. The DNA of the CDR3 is TGTGCCAGCAGTCCCCCCCGTAACTATGGCTACACCTTC. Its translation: CASSPPRNYGYTF.

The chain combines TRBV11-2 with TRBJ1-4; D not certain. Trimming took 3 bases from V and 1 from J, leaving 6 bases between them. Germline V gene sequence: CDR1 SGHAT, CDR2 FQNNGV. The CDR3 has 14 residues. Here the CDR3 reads CASSFYVTNEKLFF. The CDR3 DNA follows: TGTGCCAGCAGCTTCTACGTAACTAATGAAAAACTGTTTTTT.

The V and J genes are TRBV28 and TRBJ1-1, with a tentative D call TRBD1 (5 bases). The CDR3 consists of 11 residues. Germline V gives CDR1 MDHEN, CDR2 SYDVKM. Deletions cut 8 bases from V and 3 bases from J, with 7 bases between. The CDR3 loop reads CASGGDTEAFF. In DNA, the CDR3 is TGTGCCAGCGGGGGGGACACTGAAGCTTTCTTT.

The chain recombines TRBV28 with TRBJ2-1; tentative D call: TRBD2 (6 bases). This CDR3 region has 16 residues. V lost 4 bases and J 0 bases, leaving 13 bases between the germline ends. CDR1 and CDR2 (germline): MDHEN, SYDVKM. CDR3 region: CASSSTRWYSYNEQFF. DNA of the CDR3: TGTGCCAGCAGTTCGACTAGGTGGTACTCCTACAATGAGCAGTTCTTC.

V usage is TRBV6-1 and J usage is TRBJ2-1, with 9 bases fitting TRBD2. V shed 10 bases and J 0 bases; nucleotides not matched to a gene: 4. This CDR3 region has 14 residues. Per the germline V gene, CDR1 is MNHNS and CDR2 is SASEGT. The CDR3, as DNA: TGTGCCACCTTTAGCGGGAGCTCCTACAATGAGCAGTTCTTC. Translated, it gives CATFSGSSYNEQFF.

CDR3 nucleotide sequence: TGTGCCAGCAGCTTGAGGCTAGCGGCCTCCTACAATGAGCAGTTCTTC. Translation gives CASSLRLAASYNEQFF. This chain uses TRBV5-4 with TRBJ2-1, with 7 bases fitting TRBD2. Trimming cost V 1 base and J 0 bases; bases outside gene matches: 4. CDR3 length: 16 amino acids. Germline assignment: CDR1 SGHNT and CDR2 YYREEE (reference sequence). The full variable domain, its missing parts supplied by reference TRBV5-4 and TRBJ2-1, is ETGVTQSPTHLIKTRGQQVTLRCSSQSGHNTVSWYQQALGQGPQFIFQYYREEENGRGNFPPRFSGLQFPNYSSELNVNALELDDSALYLCASSLRLAASYNEQFFGPGTRLTVL.

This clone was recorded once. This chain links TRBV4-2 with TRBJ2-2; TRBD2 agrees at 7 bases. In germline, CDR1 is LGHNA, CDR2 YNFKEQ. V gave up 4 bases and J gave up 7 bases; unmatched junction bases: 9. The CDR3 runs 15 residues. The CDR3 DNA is TGTGCCAGCAGCCTCAGCGGGAATGTAATCGGGGAGCTGTTTTTT. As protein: CASSLSGNVIGELFF.

This chain's CDR3 is CASSLGLAENTGELFF. CDR3 nucleotides: TGTGCCAGTAGTTTGGGACTAGCGGAAAACACCGGGGAGCTGTTTTTT. This rearrangement joins TRBV19 to TRBJ2-2, with TRBD2 matching 11 bases. CDR3 length: 16 amino acids. J was trimmed by 2 bases and V by 5 bases; bases with no gene match: 4. From germline, CDR1 is LNHDA and CDR2 SQIVND (reference sequence). Full variable domain (missing parts from reference TRBV19 and TRBJ2-2): DGGITQSPKYLFRKEGQNVTLSCEQNLNHDAMYWYRQDPGQGLRLIYYSQIVNDFQKGDIAEGYSVSREKKESFPLTVTSAQKNPTAFYLCASSLGLAENTGELFFGEGSRLTVL.